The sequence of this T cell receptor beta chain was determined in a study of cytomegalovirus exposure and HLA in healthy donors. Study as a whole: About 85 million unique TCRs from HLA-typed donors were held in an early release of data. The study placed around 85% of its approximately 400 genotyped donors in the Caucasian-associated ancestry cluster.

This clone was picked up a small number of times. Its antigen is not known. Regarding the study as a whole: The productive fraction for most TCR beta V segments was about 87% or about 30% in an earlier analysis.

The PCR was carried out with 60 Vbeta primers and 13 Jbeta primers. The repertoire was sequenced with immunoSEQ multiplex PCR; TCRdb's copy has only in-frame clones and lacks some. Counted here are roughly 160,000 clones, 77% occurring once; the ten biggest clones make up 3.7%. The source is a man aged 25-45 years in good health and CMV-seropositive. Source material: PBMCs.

CDR3 sequence (DNA): TGTGCCAGCTCAGAGGAGAGGGTGATTTCCGAGCAGTACTTC. Translating it yields CASSEERVISEQYF. V is TRBV18 and J is TRBJ2-7, with D perhaps matching TRBD2 (5 bases). The V and J ends lost 5 bases and 6 bases respectively, with 17 bases between them. Germline V gene data show CDR1 as KGHSH and CDR2 as LQKENI. The length of the CDR3 is 14 residues.